The clone carrying this TCR beta chain was counted at least ten times. Antigen specificity is unknown. A read error may produce the germline difference seen at one junction end. Clinical symptoms, serum thyroxine, TRAb, thyroid ultrasound and orbital computed tomography informed diagnoses. The data belong to a study of T cells in Graves' hyperthyroidism and ophthalmopathy. The study, taken as a whole, reports: Ophthalmopathy got predicted by the model a median around 6.6 months before its onset.

There were TCR beta CDR3 regions amplified from RNA transcripts. HTBI primers drove first-round RT-PCR of the TCR CDR3. In TCRdb, the multiplex PCR reads were re-called with MiXCR into one record per CDR3 protein. The data hold fewer than 350,000 distinct CDR3 sequences, with roughly 20% observed a single time. This CDR3 spans 12 amino acids. CDR1 and CDR2 (germline): KGHDR, SFDVKD. The rearrangement joins TRBV24-1 to TRBJ1-1, with D unresolved. The source of this sequence is a woman aged 40 to 50 with Graves' ophthalmopathy. The sample comprised blood. The CDR3 protein is CATSREGRMMIF. CDR3 in DNA: TGTGCCACCAGCCGCGAGGGTCGGATGATGATCTTT.